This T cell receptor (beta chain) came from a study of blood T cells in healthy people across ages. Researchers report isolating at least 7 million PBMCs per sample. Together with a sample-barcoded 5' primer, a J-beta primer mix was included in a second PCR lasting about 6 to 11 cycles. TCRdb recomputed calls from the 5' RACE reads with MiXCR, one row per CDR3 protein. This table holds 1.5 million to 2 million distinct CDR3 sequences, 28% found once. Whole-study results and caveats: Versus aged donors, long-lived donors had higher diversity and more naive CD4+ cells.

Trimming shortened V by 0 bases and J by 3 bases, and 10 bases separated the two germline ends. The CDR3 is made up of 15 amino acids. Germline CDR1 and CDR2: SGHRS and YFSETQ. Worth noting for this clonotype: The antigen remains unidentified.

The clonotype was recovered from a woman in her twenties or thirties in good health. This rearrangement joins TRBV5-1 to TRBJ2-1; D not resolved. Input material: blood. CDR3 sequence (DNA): TGCGCCAGCAGCTTGGCCGGGCTCGACTACAATGAGCAGTTCTTC. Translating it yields CASSLAGLDYNEQFF.